This T cell receptor (beta chain) comes out of a study of shared clonotypes between healthy human individuals (dated by TCRdb to about 2020). About the study as a whole: A couple of women and a few men aged 18 to 49 years were included in the cohort. For each donor, three plates each were used for CD4 naive and CD4 memory, two plates were used for CD8 naive, and one plate was used for CD8 memory. To estimate repertoire size and how much clonotype sharing occurs between individuals, the study deeply sequenced the blood TCR repertoires of about five healthy adults. To increase sequencing depth and limit assay-specific biases, TCR repertoire library preparation and sequencing were carried out by different laboratories using diverse techniques. Between about 0.94 and 8.9 billion PBMCs per donor were obtained by leukapheresis. Study-wide conclusions, independent of this receptor: Naive subsets generally had larger estimated clonotype richness than memory subsets. Only blood was sampled, and tissue TCR repertoires likely differ from those in blood. The genetic and exposure-history diversity represented was limited by the small number of donors. Compared with non-shared clonotypes, clonotypes shared by all four sorted-subset donors had higher generation probabilities. Pairwise subsampling led to the expectation that sequencing depth would affect the degree of clonotype sharing among donors. Incomplete sequencing was indicated by rarefaction of sorted-subset datasets, despite the large sequencing depth. Across a few donors, roughly 5.1% of naive CD4, roughly 3.5% of naive CD8, around 2.1% of memory CD4, and 0.4% of memory CD8 clonotypes were shared.

From its cysteine to its phenylalanine, the CDR3 spans 15 amino acids. The entry retains the CDR3 DNA only, 45 bases that are in frame from base 1. V was cut back by 1 base and J by 2 bases, leaving a gap of 12 bases between them. CDR1 and CDR2, per the germline V gene, are MDHEN and SYDVKM. For the CD8 naive samples, CD45RO-negative cells were positively selected for CCR7, yielding a CD45RA+CCR7+ population from which TemRA cells were excluded. Donors were healthy HIV-negative adults with no recently reported acute infections or vaccinations. All donors were Caucasian adults living in Nashville, Tennessee, USA. Blood was obtained by leukapheresis, after which PBMCs were separated by Ficoll-Histopaque density gradient centrifugation and cryopreserved in liquid nitrogen vapor phase. Analytical flow cytometry was used to check the purity and quantity of each magnetically sorted T cell population. Genomic DNA was isolated from each sorted fraction and quantified by UV absorbance on a Nanodrop 2000c.

TCR CDR3 regions were amplified from genomic DNA by multiplex PCR using the deep immunoSEQ assay. Extracted genomic DNA from each cell subset was spread evenly across all wells of several immunoSEQ 96-well plates, with each plate serving as a replicate. Each replicate PCR for sorted subsets received roughly 200 ng genomic DNA, equal to tens of thousands of T cell genomes. The purified libraries were quantified using a Qubit 3.0 fluorometer, sized with a Bioanalyzer 2100, and then quantified again using the KAPA Library Quantification kit. Each immunoSEQ 96-well plate was sequenced on its own single-read 150-cycle Illumina NextSeq 550 flow cell. From the authors' description of their analysis: The immunoSEQ output contained only junctional sequences without quality scores, so filtering could not match that applied to full-length reads. To assign V/J genes and CDR3, sequences were annotated using PyIR, a Python wrapper for IgBLAST v1.9, with IMGT germline references. Any read was removed if the V/J assignment was weak (E-value above 1e-6), the CDR3 was missing, or the read contained stop codons, out-of-frame junctions, or ambiguous translated residues. V3J clonotypes were defined as sequences sharing an identical inferred V gene, J gene, and CDR3 amino acid sequence. To compute the percentage overlap between repertoires, the number of shared unique clonotypes was divided by the size of the smaller repertoire. RTK rarefaction, the Chao1 estimator, and Recon v2.1 estimates of unobserved clonotypes were used to assess repertoire richness. Generation probabilities were computed with OLGA for all TCRbeta clonotypes obtained by the gDNA method from several donors. TCRdb took over this immuneACCESS table, retaining in-frame rearrangements with V and J assigned. Such tables are incomplete; in checked studies, under half of the missing clones stem from an unresolved V gene, and the remainder is unexplained. From that table come the V and J calls and clone size; the DNA was used to work out D and trimming. In all, the sample holds approximately 2,200,000 clones, and approximately 94% of those were seen once. The leading ten clones occupy 1.5% to 2% of the sample.

With regard to this clone: Its antigen specificity is not known. No clone much larger than this one lies a single base away; base qualities are absent.

The TCR originated in a man between 18 and 35 years old in good health. Some clones in this sample may be carry-over from other donors' samples. Sample: naive CD8+ T cells from PBMCs. The sample's cell subset or site label, decoded: CD45RA+CCR7+. The chain links TRBV28 with TRBJ2-7, with no confident D gene call. The bases are TGTGCCAGCAGTTTATCCCCTGGGGAAACCTACGAGCAGTACTTC. This encodes CASSLSPGETYEQYF.